This T cell receptor (beta chain) was observed in a study of T cells in Graves' hyperthyroidism and ophthalmopathy. General study findings and limits: Among thyroid clonotypes expanded above 0.001, most also appeared in blood.

This clonotype was observed at least ten times. What it binds is not known. Exclusion of a patient resulted from uncontrolled infection, other autoimmune disease, pregnancy or lactation. Source material for PBMCs was over 8 ml fresh peripheral blood. Template material for amplifying TCR beta CDR3 regions consisted of RNA transcripts. TCR CDR3 underwent first-round RT-PCR with the HTBI primer set. TCRdb reanalysed the multiplex PCR reads using MiXCR and keeps one entry per CDR3 protein. This table holds under 450,000 distinct CDR3 sequences, around 16% found once. The sample comprised blood. The receptor comes from a woman under 30 with Graves' hyperthyroidism.

The CDR3 DNA is TGTGCCAGCAGTGAACCGGGACTAAACAATGAGCAGTTCTTC. Protein: CASSEPGLNNEQFF. The chain couples TRBV6-1 to TRBJ2-1, with 7 positions matching TRBD2. Trimming took 2 bases from V and 5 from J; bases not matched to a gene: 3. The CDR3 has 14 amino acids. Germline V gene sequence: CDR1 MNHNS, CDR2 SASEGT.